Listed below are T cell receptor beta chains from one sample, sequenced in a study of identical twins. One entry per CDR3 protein, called by TCRdb with MiXCR from the 5' RACE reads. The sample consists of 650,000 to 800,000 distinct CDR3 sequences, under 9% of them appearing once. These sequences were also reported in another study, on yellow fever vaccine responses in identical twins.

The specimen sequenced was PBMCs. The receptors here all came from a woman under 30 in good health. Each CDR3 is given with its conserved first and last residue. A D gene is named only where the DNA matches it firmly. A clone size is listed for some rows: how often the clone was seen (once, few, many), or a class if it is expanded.

d_call	j_call	v_call	clone_size	cdr3_aa	cdr3_nt
TRBD1	TRBJ2-2	TRBV29-1	.	CSVQGQTNTGELFF	TGCAGCGTCCAGGGACAGACGAACACCGGGGAGCTGTTTTTT
TRBD1	TRBJ2-7	TRBV27	.	CASSFGTGGTEQYF	TGTGCCAGCAGTTTCGGGACAGGGGGGACCGAGCAGTACTTC
TRBD1	TRBJ2-4	TRBV12-3/TRBV12-4	few	CASSPDTGDNIQYF	TGTGCCAGCAGTCCGGATACAGGGGATAACATTCAGTACTTC
.	TRBJ2-3	TRBV5-1	many	CASSLGLLDTQYF	TGCGCCAGCAGCTTGGGGCTTCTAGATACGCAGTATTTT
.	TRBJ1-1	TRBV25-1	.	CASKPGGRATEAFF	TGTGCCAGCAAGCCGGGAGGACGGGCCACTGAAGCTTTCTTT
.	TRBJ2-3	TRBV5-1	few	CASSLVAPTTDTQYF	TGCGCCAGCAGCTTGGTAGCACCAACCACAGATACGCAGTATTTT
.	TRBJ2-6	TRBV7-2	many	CASSPRASGANVLTF	TGTGCCAGCAGCCCTAGGGCTTCTGGGGCCAACGTCCTGACTTTC
.	TRBJ2-7	TRBV24-1	many	CATSDTSGFEQYF	TGTGCCACCAGTGATACCTCCGGATTCGAGCAGTACTTC
.	TRBJ2-3	TRBV28	many	CASSSQSDTQYF	TGTGCCAGCAGCTCACAGTCAGATACGCAGTATTTT
TRBD2	TRBJ2-2	TRBV29-1	few	CSAAGGPTGELFF	TGCAGCGCAGCGGGGGGGCCGACCGGGGAGCTGTTTTTT
.	TRBJ2-7	TRBV5-6	.	CATAPEGSYEQYF	TGTGCCACCGCGCCCGAGGGGTCCTACGAGCAGTACTTC
.	TRBJ2-2	TRBV12-3/TRBV12-4	few	CASREAGTRTGELFF	TGTGCCAGCCGCGAGGCAGGGACTCGCACCGGGGAGCTGTTTTTT
.	TRBJ2-7	TRBV12-3/TRBV12-4	many	CASSGVASYEQYF	TGTGCCAGCAGTGGAGTAGCCTCCTACGAGCAGTACTTC
TRBD1	TRBJ2-7	TRBV9	.	CASSEIQGSEQYF	TGTGCCAGCAGCGAGATACAGGGGAGCGAGCAGTACTTC
TRBD2	TRBJ2-4	TRBV20-1	.	CSAVPGLANIQYF	TGCAGTGCTGTTCCGGGACTAGCGAACATTCAGTACTTC
TRBD2	TRBJ2-3	TRBV20-1	.	CSAQSGLVLGDTQYF	TGCAGTGCTCAATCGGGACTAGTTCTAGGAGATACGCAGTATTTT